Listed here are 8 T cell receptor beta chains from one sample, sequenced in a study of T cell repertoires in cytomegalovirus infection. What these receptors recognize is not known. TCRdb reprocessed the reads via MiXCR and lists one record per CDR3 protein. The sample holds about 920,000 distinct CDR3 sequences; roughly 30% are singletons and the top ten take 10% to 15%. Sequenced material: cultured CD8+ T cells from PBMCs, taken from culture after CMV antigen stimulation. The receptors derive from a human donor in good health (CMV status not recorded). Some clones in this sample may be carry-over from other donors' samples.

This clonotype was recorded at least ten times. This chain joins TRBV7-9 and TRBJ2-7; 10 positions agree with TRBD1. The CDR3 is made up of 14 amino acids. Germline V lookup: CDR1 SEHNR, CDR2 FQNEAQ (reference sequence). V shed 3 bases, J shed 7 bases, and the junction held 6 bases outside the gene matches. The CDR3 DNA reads TGTGCCAGCAGCTTGGGGACAGGGGTCGGGGAGCAGTACTTC. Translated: CASSLGTGVGEQYF.

CDR3 in amino acids: CASSLTQSRDEQFF. The CDR3 DNA reads as TGTGCCAGCAGCTTAACGCAATCACGGGATGAGCAGTTCTTC. V is TRBV7-3 and J is TRBJ2-1; D uncertain. CDR3 size: 14 residues. Trimming left V 0 bases short and J 8 bases short, with 11 bases between. Germline values: CDR1 SGHTA, CDR2 FQGTGA.

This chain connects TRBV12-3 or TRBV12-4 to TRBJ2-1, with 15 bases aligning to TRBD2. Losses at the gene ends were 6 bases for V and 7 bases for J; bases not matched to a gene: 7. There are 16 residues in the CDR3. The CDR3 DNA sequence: TGTGCCAGCAGAGGACTAGCGGGGGGGCCAAAAAATGAGCAGTTCTTC. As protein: CASRGLAGGPKNEQFF.

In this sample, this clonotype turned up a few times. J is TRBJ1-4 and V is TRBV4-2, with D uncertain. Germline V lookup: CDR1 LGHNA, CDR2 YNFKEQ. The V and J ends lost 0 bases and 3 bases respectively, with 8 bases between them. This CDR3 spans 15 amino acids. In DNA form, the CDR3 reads TGTGCCAGCAGCCAAGATACCAAATCTAATGAAAAACTGTTTTTT. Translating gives CASSQDTKSNEKLFF.

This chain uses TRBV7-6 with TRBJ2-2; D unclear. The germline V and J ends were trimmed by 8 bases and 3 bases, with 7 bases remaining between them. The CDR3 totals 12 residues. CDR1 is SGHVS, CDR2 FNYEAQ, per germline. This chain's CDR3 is CASVKDTGELFF. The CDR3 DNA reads TGTGCCAGCGTCAAGGACACCGGGGAGCTGTTTTTT.

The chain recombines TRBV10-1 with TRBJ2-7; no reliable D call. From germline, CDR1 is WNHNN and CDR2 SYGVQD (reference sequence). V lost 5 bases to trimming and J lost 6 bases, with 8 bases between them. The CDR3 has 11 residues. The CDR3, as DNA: TGCGCCAGCAGTCCTAGTATCGAGCAGTACTTC. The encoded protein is CASSPSIEQYF.

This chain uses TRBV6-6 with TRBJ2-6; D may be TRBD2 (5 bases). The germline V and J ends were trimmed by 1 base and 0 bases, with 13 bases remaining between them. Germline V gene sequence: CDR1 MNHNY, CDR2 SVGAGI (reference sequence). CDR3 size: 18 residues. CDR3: CASSYFSLASSGANVLTF. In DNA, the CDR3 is TGTGCCAGCAGTTACTTCTCGCTAGCTAGCTCTGGGGCCAACGTCCTGACTTTC.

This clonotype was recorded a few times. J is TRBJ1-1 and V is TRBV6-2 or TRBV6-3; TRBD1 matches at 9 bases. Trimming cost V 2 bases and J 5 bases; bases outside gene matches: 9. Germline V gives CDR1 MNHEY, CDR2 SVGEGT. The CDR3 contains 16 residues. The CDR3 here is CASSYVQQGASTEAFF. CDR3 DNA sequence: TGTGCCAGCAGTTACGTTCAACAGGGGGCGTCGACTGAAGCTTTCTTT.